The 17 T cell receptor beta chains presented below share a single source sample, sequenced in a study of regulatory T cells in long-lasting Graves disease. Researchers made TCR beta libraries by using iRepertoire HTBI primers and running Arm-PCR on CDR3 regions. Via MiXCR, TCRdb re-called the multiplex PCR reads, giving one row per CDR3 protein. The table lists hundreds of thousands of distinct CDR3 sequences, around 15% of them singletons. As for time point: newly diagnosed GD, antithyroid drugs for less than 3 months. Researchers made the TCR library from RNA that was extracted from PBMCs. These data also formed part of another study, on T cells in Graves' hyperthyroidism and ophthalmopathy.

Sequencing was performed on peripheral blood mononuclear cells (PBMCs), taken at new diagnosis, from a patient treated with antithyroid drugs. The receptor set was obtained from a woman aged 30 to 39 with Graves disease.

The V and J genes are TRBV6-2 or TRBV6-3 and TRBJ2-5; maybe TRBD1 (5 bases). Germline assignment: CDR1 MNHEY and CDR2 SVGEGT. V lost 0 bases and J lost 1, with 6 bases in between. The CDR3 has 14 amino acids. CDR3 sequence (DNA): TGTGCCAGCAGTTACTCGACAGCCCAAGAGACCCAGTACTTC. As protein: CASSYSTAQETQYF.

This clonotype has at least ten counts. This chain connects TRBV12-3 or TRBV12-4 to TRBJ2-7; tentatively, D is TRBD1 (5 bases). Trimming took 5 bases from V and 6 from J, leaving 14 bases between them. The CDR3 has 13 residues. The CDR3, as DNA: TGTGCCAGCAGTAACACAGTAGGGGCCGAGCAGTACTTC. It specifies CASSNTVGAEQYF.

This clonotype appeared many times. V is TRBV6-5 and J is TRBJ1-1; D ambiguous. Germline lookup yields CDR1 MNHEY and CDR2 SVGAGI. This CDR3 is built from 15 residues. V was trimmed by 0 bases and J by 0 bases, leaving 8 bases between them. CDR3 nucleotides: TGTGCCAGCAGTTACTCCAGGCAGCTGAACACTGAAGCTTTCTTT. It encodes CASSYSRQLNTEAFF.

The V gene is TRBV20-1, the J gene TRBJ2-5; D not resolved. Germline V gene data show CDR1 as DFQATT and CDR2 as SNEGSKA (reference sequence). V was trimmed by 0 bases and J by 0 bases, leaving 8 bases between them. The CDR3 length is 14 residues. As DNA, the CDR3 is TGCAGTGCTAGAGAGGGCCGCAACCAAGAGACCCAGTACTTC. As protein: CSAREGRNQETQYF.

This clonotype was found many times. The chain couples TRBV28 to TRBJ1-2; D is unclear. Trimming removed 4 bases at V and 5 bases at J, with 5 bases between. The CDR3 spans 11 residues. In germline, CDR1 is MDHEN, CDR2 SYDVKM. DNA for the CDR3: TGTGCCAGCAGTTACGGTTATGGCTACACCTTC. Its translation is CASSYGYGYTF.

This clonotype was picked up a small number of times. V is TRBV7-6 and J is TRBJ1-2; D is possibly TRBD1 (5 bases). Germline V gene lookup returns CDR1 SGHVS and CDR2 FNYEAQ. V was cut by 3 bases and J by 4 bases, with 9 bases left in between. This CDR3 spans 13 amino acids. The CDR3: CASSLNGGYGYTF. The CDR3, as DNA: TGTGCCAGCAGCTTGAACGGGGGCTATGGCTACACCTTC. Looking up the rest from reference TRBV7-6 and TRBJ1-2 gives the full variable domain: GAGVSQSPRYKVTKRGQDVALRCDPISGHVSLYWYRQALGQGPEFLTYFNYEAQQDKSGLPNDRFSAERPEGSISTLTIQRTEQRDSAMYRCASSLNGGYGYTFGSGTRLTVV.

The rearrangement joins TRBV30 to TRBJ2-7; TRBD2 might be the D (5 bases). V was cut by 2 bases and J by 3 bases, with 14 bases left in between. CDR3 length equals 14 residues. Germline values: CDR1 GTSNPN, CDR2 SVGIG (reference sequence). This CDR3 is CAWSLGYGDYEQYF. In nucleotides, the CDR3 is TGTGCCTGGAGTCTGGGGTACGGGGACTACGAGCAGTACTTC.

Of note for this clonotype: With a much larger clone just one base away, this may be a read error. This chain uses TRBV28 with TRBJ1-2; 8 bases line up with TRBD1. Germline V gene data show CDR1 as MDHEN and CDR2 as SYDVKM. Losses at the gene ends were 10 bases for V and 0 bases for J; bases not matched to a gene: 10. This CDR3 comprises 15 residues. Here the CDR3 DNA reads TGTGCCAACAGACGACAGGGGACAGCTAACTATGGCTACACCTTC. This translates into CANRRQGTANYGYTF.

This clonotype was detected ten times or more. The chain links TRBV25-1 to TRBJ1-6; 7 nucleotides agree with TRBD1. The germline CDR1 and CDR2 sequences are MGHDK and SYGVNS. The CDR3 is 15 residues long. The junction had 6 bases not matched to a gene; V was cut back by 1 base and J by 9 bases. In DNA form, the CDR3 reads TGTGCCAGCAGTGAATCAGACAGGGAGAGTTCACCCCTCCACTTT. As protein: CASSESDRESSPLHF.

The CDR3 sequence is CASSQGGRSSSYEQYF. The CDR3 region has the DNA TGTGCCAGCAGCCAAGGGGGACGATCGAGCTCCTACGAGCAGTACTTC. V and J are TRBV14 and TRBJ2-7; D may correspond to TRBD1 or TRBD2 (5 bases each). Germline CDR1 and CDR2: SGHDN and FVKESK. The CDR3 loop spans 16 amino acids. Trimming took 1 base from V and 0 from J, leaving 13 bases between them.

The chain recombines TRBV2 with TRBJ2-5, with 13 bases that match TRBD2. V gave up 5 bases and J gave up 5 bases; unmatched junction bases: 11. The CDR3 spans 17 residues. Germline CDR1 SNHLY, CDR2 FYNNEI. The CDR3 here is CASSPRTSGRGWETQYF. The CDR3 DNA reads as TGTGCCAGCAGTCCCAGGACTAGCGGGAGAGGTTGGGAGACCCAGTACTTC.

This clonotype was counted ten times or more. V gene TRBV11-3 combines with J gene TRBJ2-1; D is possibly TRBD1 (6 bases). The CDR3 has 15 residues. Germline CDR1 is SGHNT and CDR2 is YENEEA. Trimming shortened V by 5 bases and J by 10 bases, and 21 bases separated the two germline ends. The CDR3 DNA sequence: TGTGCCAGCAGCCCAGGAACGATCAGGGGTGGCGAGCAGTTCTTC. Encoded protein: CASSPGTIRGGEQFF. Combining the CDR3 with reference TRBV11-3 and TRBJ2-1 gives the whole variable domain EAGVVQSPRYKIIEKKQPVAFWCNPISGHNTLYWYLQNLGQGPELLIRYENEEAVDDSQLPKDRFSAERLKGVDSTLKIQPAELGDSAVYLCASSPGTIRGGEQFFGPGTRLTVL.

The chain employs TRBV2 and TRBJ1-5; D remains ambiguous. Germline-derived CDR1 and CDR2 are SNHLY and FYNNEI. The CDR3 is 15 residues long. V was clipped by 8 bases and J by 0 bases, with 14 bases between them. CDR3 DNA: TGTGCCAGCGACTTTTTGCAGGCTAGCAATCAGCCCCAGCATTTT. This gives the protein CASDFLQASNQPQHF.

The rearrangement joins TRBV19 to TRBJ1-1; 10 bases agree with TRBD1. CDR1 is LNHDA, CDR2 SQIVND, per germline (reference sequence). The CDR3 is 17 residues long. The ends lost 3 bases at V and 12 bases at J; junction bases unmatched: 19. CDR3 protein: CASSILHHPGQGISTFF. The CDR3 DNA is TGTGCCAGTAGTATTCTACATCATCCGGGACAGGGGATTTCAACTTTCTTT.

The V and J genes are TRBV3-1 and TRBJ1-3, with D tentatively TRBD1 (6 bases). CDR3 length equals 15 residues. Per germline, CDR1 LGHDT and CDR2 YNNKEL (reference sequence). Trimming stripped 1 base from V and 2 bases from J, with 9 bases between. The CDR3: CASSQVGGPGNTIYF. The CDR3 bases are TGTGCCAGCAGCCAAGTCGGGGGGCCTGGAAACACCATATATTTT.

This clonotype was seen only a few times. CDR3 DNA: TGCAGTGCTTACAGGGGAAATGAAGCTTTCTTT. Its protein product is CSAYRGNEAFF. The gene calls are TRBV20-1 and TRBJ1-1, with 7 bases lining up with TRBD1. V was pared by 5 bases and J by 7 bases, with 4 bases of the junction left unmatched. Germline assignment: CDR1 DFQATT and CDR2 SNEGSKA (reference sequence). The CDR3 covers 11 residues.

This clonotype was seen many times. The chain couples TRBV2 to TRBJ2-1; perhaps TRBD2 as D (6 bases). Deletions cut 3 bases from V and 10 bases from J, with 25 bases between. The CDR3 has 17 residues. The germline gives CDR1 SNHLY, CDR2 FYNNEI. The CDR3 protein is CASSDGVRRARGSEQFF. CDR3 DNA sequence: TGTGCCAGCAGTGATGGAGTTCGGAGGGCCCGAGGGTCAGAGCAGTTCTTC.